The T cell receptor beta chain under discussion was sequenced for a study of cytomegalovirus exposure and HLA in healthy donors. In the study overall: Early released data had about 85 million unique TCRs, all coming from HLA-typed donors.

Notes on the study in general: Clonal expansion, a later analysis showed, was greater in HLA-associated TCR beta chains than in equally common others. Most TCR beta V segments were productive about 87% or about 30% of the time in an earlier analysis. Follow-up analysis seemed to connect common viral pathogens with several of the most significant clusters identified.

Primers: 60 Vbeta forward and 13 Jbeta reverse. Clones were sequenced by immunoSEQ multiplex PCR, and TCRdb holds only the in-frame ones, with some missing. The table shows about 69,000 clones, with about 75% occurring only once. The CDR3 consists of 17 residues. Germline CDR1 ENHRY, CDR2 SYGVKD. Trimming shortened V by 0 bases and J by 1 base, and 16 bases separated the two germline ends. Of note for this clone: Its antigen is currently unknown.

This TCR was sampled from a man younger than 35 in good health and CMV-seronegative. Input material: PBMCs. The genes are TRBV10-3 and TRBJ2-7, with D perhaps matching TRBD1 (6 bases). DNA of the CDR3: TGTGCCATCAGTGAGTCTGGAGACAGGATCCTTTCCTACGAGCAGTACTTC. Translation gives CAISESGDRILSYEQYF.